The sample holds many counts of the clone carrying this T cell receptor (beta chain). The CDR3 extends over 15 amino acids. Trimming cost V 1 base and J 3 bases, with 12 bases left between them. Germline CDR1 SEHNR, CDR2 FQNEAQ (reference sequence). This specimen belongs to a study of regulatory T cells in long-lasting Graves disease. iRepertoire HTBI primers and Arm-PCR of CDR3 regions built TCR beta libraries. One entry per CDR3 protein results from TCRdb running MiXCR on the multiplex PCR reads. Here the sample spans 250,000 to 300,000 distinct CDR3 sequences, 18% being singletons. The time point here: newly diagnosed GD, antithyroid drugs for less than 3 months. Extracted PBMC RNA gave rise to the TCR library. These sequences were also reported in another study, on T cells in Graves' hyperthyroidism and ophthalmopathy. Per that paper: Not enrolled were patients with uncontrolled infection, other autoimmune disease, pregnancy or lactation.

This material consisted of peripheral blood mononuclear cells (PBMCs), taken at new diagnosis, from a patient treated with antithyroid drugs. The chain is built from TRBV7-9 and TRBJ1-2; no definite D call. This TCR was recovered from a woman aged 25 to 45 with Graves disease. The CDR3 DNA is TGTGCCAGCAGCTTAGTTGCTAGCCCCTACTATGGCTACACCTTC. Protein: CASSLVASPYYGYTF.